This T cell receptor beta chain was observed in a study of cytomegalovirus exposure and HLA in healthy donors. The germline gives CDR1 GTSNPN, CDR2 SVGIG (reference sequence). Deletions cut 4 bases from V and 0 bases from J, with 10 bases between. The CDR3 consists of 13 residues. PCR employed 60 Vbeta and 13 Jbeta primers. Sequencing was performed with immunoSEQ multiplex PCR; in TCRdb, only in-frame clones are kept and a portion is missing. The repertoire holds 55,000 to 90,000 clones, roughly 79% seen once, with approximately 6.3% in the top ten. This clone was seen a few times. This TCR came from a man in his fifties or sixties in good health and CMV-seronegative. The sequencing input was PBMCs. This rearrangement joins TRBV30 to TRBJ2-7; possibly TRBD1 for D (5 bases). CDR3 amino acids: CAWTTGNSYEQYF. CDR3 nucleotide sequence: TGTGCCTGGACAACAGGAAACTCCTACGAGCAGTACTTC.